This entry describes one T cell receptor beta chain. As handled by the study authors: From reference gene primer amplification, estimates of nucleated cell counts were derived. Assay: immunoSEQ multiplex PCR; the TCRdb copy retains only in-frame clones and omits some. V and J calls and clone size come straight from that table; D and trimming were deduced from the DNA. The table records a few hundred thousand clones, roughly 80% of them present only once. The data were obtained in a study of blood T cell repertoires in COVID-19. Study-level background: Italy, Spain and the United States were the sources of the convalescent and acute COVID-19 samples. The analysed material was cDNA or gDNA that came from T cells, B-cell-depleted T cells, or PBMCs.

The junction had 18 bases not matched to a gene; V was cut back by 3 bases and J by 7 bases. This CDR3 region has 17 residues. Germline loops: CDR1 SGHNT, CDR2 YYREEE (reference sequence). The sequence derives from an elderly woman with acute or convalescent COVID-19. Input material: peripheral blood. The rearrangement joins TRBV5-4 to TRBJ2-7; 8 nucleotides agree with TRBD1. The CDR3 here is CASSSIVYGTGLREQYF. CDR3 DNA sequence: TGTGCCAGCAGCTCGATCGTCTACGGGACAGGCCTGCGGGAGCAGTACTTC.